This T cell receptor beta chain appears in the sequencing data of a study of cytomegalovirus exposure and HLA in healthy donors. Whole-study results and caveats: In a later analysis, an Asian-associated ancestry cluster reportedly showed fewer N-insertions than the approximately 700-donor mean. CMV antigen specificity was confirmed in vitro for a few CMV-associated chains. Within the data, a cluster of highly shared sequence variants was likely a sequencing artifact.

With 60 Vbeta and 13 Jbeta primers, the PCR was carried out. Sequencing used immunoSEQ multiplex PCR; TCRdb keeps in-frame clones, though not all of them. The table records under 150,000 clones, 79% of them present only once. Germline-derived CDR1 and CDR2 are MNHEY and SVGAGI. J was trimmed by 1 base and V by 6 bases; bases with no gene match: 6. This CDR3 is 14 amino acids long. About this clone itself: Its specificity is unknown.

Sequenced material: PBMCs. The origin of this receptor is a man aged 18 to 30 in good health and CMV-seronegative. The rearrangement uses TRBV6-5 and TRBJ2-7; TRBD1 aligns across 7 bases. The CDR3 DNA reads as TGTGCCAGCAGGATGACAGGGAGTTCCTACGAGCAGTACTTC. This gives the protein CASRMTGSSYEQYF.